This T cell receptor beta chain was documented in a study of PD-1 blockade in classical Hodgkin lymphoma. Concerning this clone: Its antigen is not known.

Time point of the sample: cycle 4 day 1 (C4D1), after 6 weeks of nivolumab. There was relapse after autologous stem cell transplantation in every patient, and there was variation in brentuximab vedotin exposure. General observations from the study: Exclusion covered patients beginning nivolumab under 1 year post-ASCT. The repertoire differences lack a defined cause, possibly disease activity or prior therapy.

The data were produced by immunoSEQ multiplex PCR, yet TCRdb's version contains in-frame clones alone and is incomplete. Of roughly 64,000 clones in the sample, more than 90% are singletons; the top ten hold more than 7.5%. CDR1 and CDR2 (germline): MNHNS, SASEGT. The CDR3 consists of 13 residues. Trimming shortened V by 8 bases and J by 3 bases, and 11 bases separated the two germline ends. The sequenced sample was peripheral blood mononuclear cells (PBMCs), obtained before the fourth cycle of nivolumab. This clonotype was obtained from a human donor with classical Hodgkin lymphoma. V gene TRBV6-1 combines with J gene TRBJ1-5, with unresolved D. Written as DNA, the CDR3 is TGTGCCAGCCGGCAGGCCGACAATCAGCCCCAGCATTTT. Amino acids: CASRQADNQPQHF.